This T cell receptor (beta chain) was sequenced during a study of CD8+ T cells in alopecia areata (dated by TCRdb to 2016 to 2018). In the study overall: Treated patients were enrolled in an open-label pilot trial of oral tofacitinib at 5 to 10 mg twice daily for moderate-to-severe alopecia areata. Tofacitinib was administered for 6 to 18 months, and 6 months of follow-up off drug were then conducted to assess delayed response and recurrence. In treated patients, disease severity was measured using the SALT score, which gives the percentage of scalp surface area affected. The study used high-throughput TCRbeta sequencing to examine T cell clonal expansion in alopecia areata, in both the C3H/HeJ mouse model and human patients. Scalp tissue and sorted CD4+ and CD8+ peripheral blood T cells from patchy and totalis/universalis alopecia areata patients and from healthy controls were covered by human TCRbeta sequencing. Patients on tofacitinib were biopsied at baseline and after 4 and 24 weeks of treatment, and several of the patients also had a later scalp biopsy. Clonality in the scalp was compared among normal scalp (n=4), patchy alopecia areata scalp (n=8), and alopecia totalis/universalis scalp (n=8). RNA was extracted with the PAXgene miRNA kit for fixed scalp, the miRNeasy kit for PBMCs, and the RNeasy kit for mouse skin. Amplification of TCRbeta CDR3 regions was done by immunoSEQ multiplex PCR using 35 Vbeta forward primers and 13 Jbeta reverse primers.

The junction carries 16 bases between V and J, which are trimmed by 5 bases and 1 base respectively. The CDR3 has 16 amino acids, counting the end cysteine and phenylalanine. Kept here is only the CDR3 DNA, which spans 48 bases and is read in frame from base 1. Taken from the germline V gene, the CDR1 and CDR2 loops are SGDLS and YYNGEE. The library came from the immunoSEQ multiplex PCR assay. RNA was extracted from all samples and reverse transcribed into cDNA as template for TCR sequencing. First-strand cDNA was synthesized using SuperScript III with a 2:1 mix of oligo-dT and random hexamers. A synthetic immune receptor repertoire was used to measure amplification bias, and any remaining bias was corrected computationally. Concerning the study's data processing: Raw reads were preprocessed to remove errors, and CDR3 was defined according to IMGT conventions as the region from the conserved cysteine to phenylalanine. Clonality was computed as 1 minus the Shannon entropy, with the entropy normalized by log2 of the number of productive unique TCRs. CD4 or CD8 identity of scalp clones was inferred by cross-referencing scalp TCRbeta sequences with sorted blood CD4 and CD8 repertoires. Sourced from immuneACCESS, this table was stored by TCRdb with only in-frame sequences that have V and J called. A share of the clones is absent; for the studies checked, an unresolved V gene accounts for under half, and the remainder has no known explanation. The V and J calls and clone size are taken from that table; D and trimming were inferred from the DNA. Present in this sample are 95,000 to 100,000 clones, roughly two thirds of which were seen just once. The ten most abundant clones make up about 14% of the sample.

What the study reported, not specific to this receptor: With tofacitinib, both scalp clonality and the number of expanded CD8+ clones among the top 100 scalp clones went down significantly. Many expanded lesional clones were found to persist in scalp and blood during tofacitinib treatment, and relapse after treatment cessation may be partly explained by this persistence. The treated cohort was small, with a single nonresponder, so links between baseline CD8+ expansion and response need larger studies. TCR sequences shared between patients were less clear than in mice, possibly partly because of HLA diversity in the patient population. Scalp TCR repertoire analysis is complicated because resident alphabeta T cells in normal human skin are also sequenced, whereas mouse skin is dominated by gammadelta T cells. Lesional scalp, especially in alopecia totalis/universalis, showed higher clonality and more expanded CD8+ clones than normal scalp, suggesting antigenic drive.

A word on this clone: The antigen this receptor binds is unknown. No qualities accompany the bases; no much larger clone lies one base away.

The time point label corresponds to: around 4 weeks on oral tofacitinib. The treatment or condition label here, explained by the study, means: oral pan-JAK inhibitor, 5-10 mg twice daily. Lesional scalp punch biopsies and peripheral blood were collected from alopecia areata patients. PBMCs were separated by density centrifugation and stained for CD3, CD4 and CD8, after which CD4+ and CD8+ T cells were sorted on a FACSAria. The rearrangement combines TRBV9 with TRBJ2-4, and the D gene may be TRBD2, 5 bases matching. This receptor was taken from a human donor with alopecia areata. The sample consisted of CD8+ T cells sorted from blood, taken at week 4, from a patient treated with tofacitinib. The nucleotide sequence is TGTGCCAGCAGTGCAGGCAGCGGTGGGGCCAAAAACATTCAGTACTTC. Protein translation: CASSAGSGGAKNIQYF.